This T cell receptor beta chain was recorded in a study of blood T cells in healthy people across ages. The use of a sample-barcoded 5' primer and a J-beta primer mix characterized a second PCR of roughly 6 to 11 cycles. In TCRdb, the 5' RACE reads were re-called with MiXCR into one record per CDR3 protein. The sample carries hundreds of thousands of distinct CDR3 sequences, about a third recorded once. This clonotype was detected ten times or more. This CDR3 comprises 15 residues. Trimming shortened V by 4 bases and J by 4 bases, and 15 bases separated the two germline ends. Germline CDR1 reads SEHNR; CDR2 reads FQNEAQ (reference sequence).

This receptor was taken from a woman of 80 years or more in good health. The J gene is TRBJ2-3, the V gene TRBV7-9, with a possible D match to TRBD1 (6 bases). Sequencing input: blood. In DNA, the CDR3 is TGTGCCAGCAGCTCGGCTACAGGGACGGCAGATACGCAGTATTTT. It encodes CASSSATGTADTQYF.